These 4 T cell receptor beta chains were sequenced from one sample in a study of blood T cell repertoires in COVID-19 (dated by TCRdb to the early 2020s). Libraries were prepared through the immunoSEQ multiplex PCR assay. Sourced from immuneACCESS, this table was stored by TCRdb with only in-frame sequences that have V and J called. A share of the clones is absent; for the studies checked, an unresolved V gene accounts for under half, and the remainder has no known explanation. For this sample there are over 120,000 clones; approximately 83% appear just once. 3% of the sample lies in the top ten. The specimen was peripheral blood. Receptor source: a woman aged 80 or over with acute or convalescent COVID-19.

The chain recombines TRBV6-5 with TRBJ1-1; TRBD1 might be the D (6 bases). The germline V gene encodes CDR1 MNHEY and CDR2 SVGAGI. Trimming removed 2 bases from V and 1 base from J, with 11 bases in between. This CDR3 has 15 amino acids. The CDR3 sequence: CASSYRGGANTEAFF. The CDR3 nucleotides read TGTGCCAGCAGTTACCGGGGGGGCGCGAACACTGAAGCTTTCTTT.

The chain uses TRBV3-1 (or the pseudogene TRBV3-2) and TRBJ2-3, with 15 bases identical to TRBD2. This CDR3 is built from 16 residues. The V gene end was trimmed by 4 bases and the J gene end by 4 bases; junction bases not matched to a gene: 3. Per germline, CDR1 LGHDT and CDR2 YNNKEL (reference sequence). CDR3 amino acids: CASSPWTSGGADTQYF. CDR3 DNA sequence: TGTGCCAGCAGCCCATGGACTAGCGGGGGGGCAGATACGCAGTATTTT.

The chain has TRBV4-2 and TRBJ1-3; TRBD1 matches at 8 bases. J was trimmed by 1 base and V by 0 bases; bases with no gene match: 8. Germline loops: CDR1 LGHNA, CDR2 YNFKEQ. CDR3 length: 18 amino acids. CDR3 protein: CASSQDPPRTGSGNTIYF. In DNA form, the CDR3 reads TGTGCCAGCAGCCAAGATCCCCCCCGGACAGGGTCTGGAAACACCATATATTTT.

This rearrangement joins TRBV6-5 to TRBJ1-1; TRBD1 agrees at 7 bases. This CDR3 region has 13 residues. Losses at the gene ends were 2 bases for V and 5 bases for J; bases not matched to a gene: 2. Germline values: CDR1 MNHEY, CDR2 SVGAGI. The CDR3 protein is CASSYRGRTEAFF. In DNA form, the CDR3 reads TGTGCCAGCAGTTACAGGGGGCGGACTGAAGCTTTCTTT.